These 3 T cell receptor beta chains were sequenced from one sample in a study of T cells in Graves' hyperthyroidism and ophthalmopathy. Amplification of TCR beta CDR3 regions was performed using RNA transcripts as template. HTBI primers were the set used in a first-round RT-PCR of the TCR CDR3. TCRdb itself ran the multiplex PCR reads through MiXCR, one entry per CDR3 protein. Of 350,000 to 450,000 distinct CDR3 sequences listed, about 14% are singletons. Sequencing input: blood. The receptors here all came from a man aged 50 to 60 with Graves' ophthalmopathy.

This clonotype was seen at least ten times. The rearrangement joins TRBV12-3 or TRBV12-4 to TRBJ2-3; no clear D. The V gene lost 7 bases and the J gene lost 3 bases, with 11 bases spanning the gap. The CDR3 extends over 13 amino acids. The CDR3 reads CASTSLQTDTQYF. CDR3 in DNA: TGTGCCAGCACTTCACTTCAGACAGATACGCAGTATTTT.

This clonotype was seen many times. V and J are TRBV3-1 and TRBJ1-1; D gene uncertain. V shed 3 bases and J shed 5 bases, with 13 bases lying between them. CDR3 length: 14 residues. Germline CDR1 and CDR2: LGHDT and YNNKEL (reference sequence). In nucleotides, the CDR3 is TGTGCCAGCAGCCATGGTCTGGGAGGGACTGAAGCTTTCTTT. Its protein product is CASSHGLGGTEAFF.

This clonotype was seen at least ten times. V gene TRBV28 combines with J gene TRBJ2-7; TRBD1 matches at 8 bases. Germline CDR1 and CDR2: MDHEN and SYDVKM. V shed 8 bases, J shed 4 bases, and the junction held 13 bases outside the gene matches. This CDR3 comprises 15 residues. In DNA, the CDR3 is TGTGCCAGCCGACGCCAGGGGGCGCAAGGTTACGAGCAGTACTTC. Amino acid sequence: CASRRQGAQGYEQYF.